This T cell receptor (beta chain) is from a study of blood T cell repertoires in COVID-19. Across the study: In each case, the material was cDNA or gDNA derived from T cells, B-cell-depleted T cells, or PBMCs.

This clone came up once. Original processing methods: By means of reference gene primer amplification, nucleated cell counts were estimated. Sequencing used immunoSEQ multiplex PCR; TCRdb keeps in-frame clones, though not all of them. V and J calls and clone size are as listed in that table; D and trimming were resolved from the DNA. The sample records about 330,000 clones, approximately 87% being singletons. Germline CDR1 is MGHDK and CDR2 is SYGVNS. Trimming shortened V by 2 bases and J by 7 bases, and 8 bases separated the two germline ends. The CDR3 is 12 amino acids. Sequencing was performed on peripheral blood. V usage is TRBV25-1 and J usage is TRBJ2-5; D might be TRBD1 (5 bases). This clonotype originated in a woman between 50 and 59 years old with active or convalescent COVID-19. The CDR3: CASSEDQGTQYF. DNA for the CDR3: TGTGCCAGCAGTGAAGACCAGGGGACCCAGTACTTC.